These 20 T cell receptor beta chains originate from one sample sequenced in a study of cytomegalovirus exposure and HLA in healthy donors. With 60 Vbeta and 13 Jbeta primers, the PCR was carried out. The assay was immunoSEQ multiplex PCR, and TCRdb's table has in-frame clones only and misses some. Recorded for this sample: some 70,000 clones. Sequenced input: PBMCs. These receptors all stem from a man between 35 and 55 years old in good health and CMV-seronegative.

The chain employs TRBV7-9 and TRBJ1-1; D not certain. Germline V gene lookup returns CDR1 SEHNR and CDR2 FQNEAQ (reference sequence). The length of the CDR3 is 14 residues. V lost 1 base to trimming and J lost 4 bases, with 10 bases between them. The CDR3 sequence is CASSLGVRFTEAFF. In DNA form, the CDR3 reads TGTGCCAGCAGCTTAGGAGTTCGGTTCACTGAAGCTTTCTTT.

The chain recombines TRBV19 with TRBJ2-1; TRBD2 agrees at 7 bases. This CDR3 has 14 amino acids. V shed 5 bases and J 5 bases; nucleotides not matched to a gene: 6. Germline CDR1 reads LNHDA; CDR2 reads SQIVND (reference sequence). The CDR3 nucleotides are TGTGCCAGTAGTGGTTGGCGGGGGAACAATGAGCAGTTCTTC. Encoded protein: CASSGWRGNNEQFF. Looking up the rest from reference TRBV19 and TRBJ2-1 gives the full variable domain: DGGITQSPKYLFRKEGQNVTLSCEQNLNHDAMYWYRQDPGQGLRLIYYSQIVNDFQKGDIAEGYSVSREKKESFPLTVTSAQKNPTAFYLCASSGWRGNNEQFFGPGTRLTVL.

CDR3 region: CASSSGTPYSPLHF. The CDR3 region has the DNA TGTGCCAGCAGCTCCGGGACACCTTATTCACCCCTCCACTTT. This sequence joins TRBV6-5 and TRBJ1-6; D possibly corresponds to TRBD1 (6 bases). Germline V lookup: CDR1 MNHEY, CDR2 SVGAGI. V dropped 6 bases and J dropped 8 bases, with 14 bases sitting between them. The CDR3 has 14 residues.

The chain uses TRBV5-5 and TRBJ1-1, with D unresolved. This CDR3 spans 17 amino acids. CDR1 is SGHKS, CDR2 YYEKEE, per germline (reference sequence). Trimming left V 0 bases short and J 1 base short, with 16 bases between. CDR3 residues: CASSLAPRPSRNTEAFF. The CDR3 nucleotides read TGTGCCAGCAGCTTGGCCCCGCGTCCCTCGCGGAACACTGAAGCTTTCTTT.

The chain is built from TRBV28 and TRBJ2-7; TRBD1 matches 7 bases. The CDR3 runs 12 residues. CDR1 and CDR2 from the germline V gene are MDHEN and SYDVKM. After removal of 6 bases from V and 6 bases from J, the junction contained 5 bases not matched to a gene. The CDR3 loop reads CASSSYRGEQYF. CDR3 in DNA: TGTGCCAGCAGCTCTTACAGGGGCGAGCAGTACTTC.

This rearrangement joins TRBV5-1 to TRBJ2-7; possible D gene TRBD2, 6 bases. Germline CDR1 reads SGHRS; CDR2 reads YFSETQ. Trimming pared 4 bases from V and 2 bases from J, leaving 13 bases between. The CDR3 runs 14 residues. The CDR3 sequence: CASSRDGTAYEQYF. CDR3 in DNA: TGCGCCAGCAGCCGCGACGGGACTGCCTACGAGCAGTACTTC.

J is TRBJ1-2 and V is TRBV5-1; 7 bases are a match to TRBD1. Germline-derived CDR1 and CDR2 are SGHRS and YFSETQ. The V segment lost 4 bases and the J segment 3 bases; nucleotides outside the gene matches: 9. CDR3 length equals 15 residues. The CDR3 DNA is TGCGCCAGCAGCCCTACCGGGACAGCGGACTATGGCTACACCTTC. Protein sequence: CASSPTGTADYGYTF.

The chain recombines TRBV4-1 with TRBJ1-1; D is possibly TRBD1 (5 bases). Germline CDR1 and CDR2: MGHRA and YSYEKL. The CDR3 is 13 amino acids. With 0 bases removed from V and 6 bases from J, the gap between germline ends came to 8 bases. CDR3 loop: CASSQDQGSEAFF. For the CDR3, the DNA is TGCGCCAGCAGCCAAGATCAGGGATCTGAAGCTTTCTTT.

The CDR3 reads CASSPTRSGKNGYTF. Here the CDR3 DNA reads TGTGCCAGCTCACCTACGCGTTCAGGGAAGAATGGCTACACCTTC. The genes are TRBV18 and TRBJ1-2; maybe TRBD1 (5 bases). CDR1 KGHSH and CDR2 LQKENI come from the germline V gene. CDR3 length: 15 amino acids. Deletions cut 3 bases from V and 6 bases from J, with 17 bases between.

The chain has TRBV29-1 and TRBJ1-3; D is unclear. Trimming removed 7 bases from V and 8 bases from J, with 12 bases in between. This CDR3 is 11 amino acids long. Per germline, CDR1 SQVTM and CDR2 ANQGSEA. Written as DNA, the CDR3 is TGCAGCGCCCGAATGAGGGACACCATATATTTT. Amino acids: CSARMRDTIYF.

The chain is built from TRBV4-2 and TRBJ1-4; TRBD1 aligns across 7 bases. Germline V gives CDR1 LGHNA, CDR2 YNFKEQ. The CDR3 is 13 amino acids. V dropped 2 bases and J dropped 7; count of bases not matched to a gene: 1. The CDR3 loop reads CASSQNRGEKLFF. The CDR3 DNA reads as TGTGCCAGCAGCCAAAACAGGGGTGAAAAACTGTTTTTT.

The chain couples TRBV5-1 to TRBJ1-1, with TRBD1 as a possible D gene (5 bases). Trimming removed 4 bases at V and 3 bases at J, with 7 bases between. Germline-derived CDR1 and CDR2 are SGHRS and YFSETQ. The CDR3 consists of 12 residues. Here the CDR3 DNA reads TGCGCCAGCAGCCCAGGGCACACTGAAGCTTTCTTT. Translation: CASSPGHTEAFF. Complete variable domain (other parts from reference TRBV5-1 and TRBJ1-1): KAGVTQTPRYLIKTRGQQVTLSCSPISGHRSVSWYQQTPGQGLQFLFEYFSETQRNKGNFPGRFSGRQFSNSRSEMNVSTLELGDSALYLCASSPGHTEAFFGQGTRLTVV.

The CDR3 DNA follows: TGTGCCAGTAGTAGCGGCGCAGGGGGCTCTGAAGCTTTCTTT. This gives the protein CASSSGAGGSEAFF. J is TRBJ1-1 and V is TRBV19; 8 nucleotides line up with TRBD1. This CDR3 is built from 14 residues. V was clipped by 4 bases and J by 6 bases; unmatched bases: 7. Germline lookup yields CDR1 LNHDA and CDR2 SQIVND (reference sequence).

The chain links TRBV7-9 to TRBJ1-6; possible D gene TRBD1, 5 bases. CDR3 length equals 14 residues. V lost 3 bases to trimming and J lost 5 bases, with 8 bases between them. Germline-derived CDR1 and CDR2 are SEHNR and FQNEAQ (reference sequence). The CDR3 nucleotides are TGTGCCAGCAGCTTGGAAGGGGATAATTCACCCCTCCACTTT. This translates into CASSLEGDNSPLHF.

The chain joins TRBV28 to TRBJ1-5; D not certain. The CDR3 is 14 amino acids. From germline, CDR1 is MDHEN and CDR2 SYDVKM. V shed 4 bases and J shed 0 bases, with 7 bases lying between them. The CDR3 sequence: CASSSWASNQPQHF. The CDR3 DNA is TGTGCCAGCAGTTCTTGGGCTAGCAATCAGCCCCAGCATTTT. Combining the CDR3 with reference TRBV28 and TRBJ1-5 gives the whole variable domain DVKVTQSSRYLVKRTGEKVFLECVQDMDHENMFWYRQDPGLGLRLIYFSYDVKMKEKGDIPEGYSVSREKKERFSLILESASTNQTSMYLCASSSWASNQPQHFGDGTRLSIL.

CDR3 residues: CASSVGHTLNEQYF. The CDR3 coding sequence is TGTGCCAGCAGTGTCGGACATACTTTAAACGAGCAGTACTTC. The J gene is TRBJ2-7, the V gene TRBV2; tentative D call: TRBD1 (5 bases). Germline assignment: CDR1 SNHLY and CDR2 FYNNEI. The CDR3 is made up of 14 amino acids. V was cut by 4 bases and J by 5 bases, with 15 bases left in between.

The rearrangement joins TRBV27 to TRBJ2-7, with 9 bases aligning to TRBD2. The CDR3 is made up of 14 amino acids. Germline V CDR1 and CDR2: MNHEY, SMNVEV (reference sequence). The V gene end was trimmed by 2 bases and the J gene end by 8 bases; junction bases not matched to a gene: 7. CDR3 DNA: TGTGCCAGCAGTTTAGGGCTAGCGGGGACCCAGCAGTACTTC. Translated: CASSLGLAGTQQYF.

This chain connects TRBV4-2 to TRBJ1-4; 9 nucleotides match TRBD1. This CDR3 spans 15 amino acids. Germline loops: CDR1 LGHNA, CDR2 YNFKEQ. The trim removed 4 bases at V and 4 bases at J, leaving 4 bases unmatched. CDR3 bases: TGTGCCAGCAGCCCTCGGACAGGGGATAATGAAAAACTGTTTTTT. Translating it yields CASSPRTGDNEKLFF.

This chain links TRBV9 with TRBJ2-1; possible D gene TRBD2, 6 bases. CDR1 and CDR2 from the germline V gene are SGDLS and YYNGEE. The V end lost 0 bases, the J end lost 1 base, and 8 bases lay between the germline ends. This CDR3 region has 15 residues. CDR3 DNA: TGTGCCAGCAGCGTAGACGGGGGTTCCTACAATGAGCAGTTCTTC. This codes for CASSVDGGSYNEQFF. Variable domain in full (rest from reference TRBV9 and TRBJ2-1): DSGVTQTPKHLITATGQRVTLRCSPRSGDLSVYWYQQSLDQGLQFLIQYYNGEERAKGNILERFSAQQFPDLHSELNLSSLELGDSALYFCASSVDGGSYNEQFFGPGTRLTVL.

This chain uses TRBV27 with TRBJ1-1, with D unresolved. The V and J ends lost 6 bases and 7 bases respectively, with 12 bases between them. Germline V lookup: CDR1 MNHEY, CDR2 SMNVEV (reference sequence). CDR3 length equals 12 residues. The CDR3 bases are TGTGCCAGCAGGGCGATATCGGGTGAAGCTTTCTTT. Translation gives CASRAISGEAFF.